This TCR beta chain was observed in a study of shared clonotypes between healthy human individuals. Background on the study: Donors had three CD4 naive, three CD4 memory, two CD8 naive and one CD8 memory plate apiece.

The method was immunoSEQ multiplex PCR; TCRdb's version includes in-frame clones alone and lacks a portion of them. The repertoire consists of 2 million to 2.5 million clones, with just under 95% occurring once and the leading ten covering 1.1%. Study-wide results and caveats: Researchers sampled blood only, noting tissue repertoires likely differ. The low donor count limited represented genetic and exposure-history diversity.

It was CD45RO-negative cells, positively selected for CCR7, that made up naive CD8 cells, with terminally differentiated effector memory CD45RA+ cells excluded. A word on this clone: Its antigen is currently unknown.

V was pared by 2 bases and J by 8 bases, with 22 bases between. Germline V CDR1 and CDR2: SGDLS, YYNGEE. This CDR3 is 16 amino acids long. Input material: naive CD8+ T cells sorted from blood. This receptor was obtained from a man aged 18 to 35 in good health. The chain links TRBV9 to TRBJ1-2, with D tentatively TRBD1 (6 bases). The CDR3 DNA reads TGTGCCAGCAGCGTCACGGTAGGGGGAAGCGTGCGAGGCTACACCTTC. It specifies CASSVTVGGSVRGYTF. The whole variable domain, remainder taken from reference TRBV9 and TRBJ1-2, is DSGVTQTPKHLITATGQRVTLRCSPRSGDLSVYWYQQSLDQGLQFLIQYYNGEERAKGNILERFSAQQFPDLHSELNLSSLELGDSALYFCASSVTVGGSVRGYTFGSGTRLTVV.